This T cell receptor beta chain was sequenced in a study of blood T cell repertoires in COVID-19. On the study more broadly: PBMCs, B-cell-depleted T cells, or T cells provided the cDNA or gDNA that made up the material.

In the study's own analysis: How many nucleated cells were present was estimated from reference gene primer amplification. The data were produced by immunoSEQ multiplex PCR, yet TCRdb's version contains in-frame clones alone and is incomplete. Clone size and the V and J calls come from that table; the DNA yielded D and trimming. This repertoire shows fewer than 300,000 clones, about 88% found once; its top ten account for 4%. Trimming at V came to 1 base and at J to 6 bases, leaving 15 bases not matched to a gene. CDR1 and CDR2 from the germline V gene are SGHAT and FQNNGV. This CDR3 contains 18 residues.

Sequencing input: peripheral blood. This TCR was sampled from a man aged 55 to 70 who had recovered from COVID-19. The rearrangement joins TRBV11-2 to TRBJ1-2; 9 bases agree with TRBD1. The CDR3 sequence: CASSLGGTGKDVSHGYTF. The CDR3 nucleotides read TGTGCCAGCAGCTTAGGAGGGACAGGGAAGGATGTGAGCCATGGCTACACCTTC.